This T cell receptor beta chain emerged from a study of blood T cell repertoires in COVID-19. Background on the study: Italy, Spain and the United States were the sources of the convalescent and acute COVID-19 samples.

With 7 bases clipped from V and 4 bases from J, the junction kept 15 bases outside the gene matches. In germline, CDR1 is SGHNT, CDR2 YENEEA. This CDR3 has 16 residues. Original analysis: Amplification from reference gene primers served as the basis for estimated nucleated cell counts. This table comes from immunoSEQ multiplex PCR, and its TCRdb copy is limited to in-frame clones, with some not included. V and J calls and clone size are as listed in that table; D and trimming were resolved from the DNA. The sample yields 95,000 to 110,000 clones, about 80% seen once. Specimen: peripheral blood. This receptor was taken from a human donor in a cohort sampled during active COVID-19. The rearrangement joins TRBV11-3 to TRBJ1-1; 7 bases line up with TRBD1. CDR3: CASTPLTGSGGTEAFF. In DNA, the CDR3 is TGTGCCAGCACCCCCCTGACAGGGAGCGGGGGCACTGAAGCTTTCTTT. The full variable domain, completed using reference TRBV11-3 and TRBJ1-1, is EAGVVQSPRYKIIEKKQPVAFWCNPISGHNTLYWYLQNLGQGPELLIRYENEEAVDDSQLPKDRFSAERLKGVDSTLKIQPAELGDSAVYLCASTPLTGSGGTEAFFGQGTRLTVV.